The clone carrying this T cell receptor (beta chain) was seen ten or more times. What it binds is not known. The data originate from a study of CD8 T cells in ankylosing spondylitis. TCRdb called the 5' RACE reads again in MiXCR, with one record for every CDR3 protein. The sample contains 500,000 or so distinct CDR3 sequences, roughly 5.2% of which appear only once. Study observations and caveats: Apparently characteristic of ankylosing spondylitis blood was a TCR beta motif (about eight highly homologous variants).

Trimming stripped 6 bases from V and 0 bases from J, with 13 bases between. The CDR3 contains 16 residues. Per germline, CDR1 SGHRS and CDR2 YFSETQ. This receptor was taken from a male donor with ankylosing spondylitis. Material: blood, either unsorted or a sorted T cell fraction (not recorded which). V and J are TRBV5-1 and TRBJ2-6, with D unclear. The CDR3 spells CASIPLWDSGANVLTF. The CDR3 nucleotides read TGCGCCAGCATCCCCCTGTGGGACTCTGGGGCCAACGTCCTGACTTTC.